This record looks at one TCR beta chain sequence and its context. At one boundary the junction diverges from the germline segment, which might be a read error. These data belong to a study of tumor and adjacent non-tumor tissue in lung cancer. RNA was extracted from bulk tissue without any cell sorting. Germline CDR1 reads MDHEN; CDR2 reads SYDVKM. The length of the CDR3 is 14 residues. The library came from three nested PCR rounds adapted from ARM-PCR protocols. In TCRdb, the multiplex PCR reads were re-called with MiXCR into one record per CDR3 protein. Of roughly 120,000 distinct CDR3 sequences listed, more than 70% were seen once; the top ten hold more than 35%.

V is TRBV28 and J is TRBJ2-5; 8 nucleotides match TRBD1. The receptor comes from a woman aged 60-75 years with non-small cell lung cancer. The sample taken for sequencing was lung tumor tissue. The CDR3 loop reads CATRDRRKLETKYF. As DNA, the CDR3 is TGTGCAACCAGGGACAGGAGGAAATTGGAGACCAAGTACTTC. Using reference TRBV28 and TRBJ2-5 for the parts outside the CDR3, the full variable domain is DVKVTQSSRYLVKRTGEKVFLECVQDMDHENMFWYRQDPGLGLRLIYFSYDVKMKEKGDIPEGYSVSREKKERFSLILESASTNQTSMYLCATRDRRKLETKYFGPGTRLLVL.